This paragraph reports one TCR beta chain. Looked up from germline, CDR1 is SQVTM and CDR2 is ANQGSEA. V dropped 6 bases and J dropped 0 bases, with 17 bases sitting between them. CDR3 length: 15 amino acids. Original handling: The authors estimated nucleated cell counts from reference gene primer amplification. Data came from immunoSEQ multiplex PCR; TCRdb stores just in-frame clones and leaves some out. For V, J and clone size, that table is used; D and trimming come from the DNA. Of roughly 280,000 clones in the sample, around nine tenths were seen once. This sample stems from a study of blood T cell repertoires in COVID-19. Study in general: Samples representing acute and convalescent COVID-19 were sourced from the United States, Italy and Spain. The analysed material was cDNA or gDNA that came from T cells, B-cell-depleted T cells, or PBMCs.

The gene calls are TRBV29-1 and TRBJ1-1, with D perhaps matching TRBD1 (5 bases). This clonotype was obtained from a man aged 50-59 years with acute or convalescent COVID-19. The sequenced sample consisted of peripheral blood. The CDR3 reads CSVAPGWGMNTEAFF. The CDR3 nucleotides are TGCAGCGTCGCACCAGGGTGGGGAATGAACACTGAAGCTTTCTTT.